The sequence of this T cell receptor beta chain was determined in a study of OX40 agonist ivuxolimab in advanced cancers. Sequenced by immunoSEQ multiplex PCR; TCRdb stores in-frame clones only, minus some. The repertoire holds 50,000 to 60,000 clones, approximately 86% seen once, with around 15% in the top ten. This CDR3 comprises 12 residues. V was cut by 8 bases and J by 12 bases, with 17 bases left in between. Germline loops: CDR1 MNHEY, CDR2 SVGAGI. This chain joins TRBV6-5 and TRBJ1-5; TRBD1 is a possible D gene (6 bases). The sequence was obtained from an adult with an advanced solid tumor such as melanoma, head and neck, liver or kidney cancer. The input for sequencing was CD4+ or CD8+ T cells sorted from blood, taken in a trial of the OX40 agonist ivuxolimab. CDR3 region: CASGNRGAGQHF. Here the CDR3 DNA reads TGTGCCAGCGGCAACCGGGGGGCAGGCCAGCATTTT.